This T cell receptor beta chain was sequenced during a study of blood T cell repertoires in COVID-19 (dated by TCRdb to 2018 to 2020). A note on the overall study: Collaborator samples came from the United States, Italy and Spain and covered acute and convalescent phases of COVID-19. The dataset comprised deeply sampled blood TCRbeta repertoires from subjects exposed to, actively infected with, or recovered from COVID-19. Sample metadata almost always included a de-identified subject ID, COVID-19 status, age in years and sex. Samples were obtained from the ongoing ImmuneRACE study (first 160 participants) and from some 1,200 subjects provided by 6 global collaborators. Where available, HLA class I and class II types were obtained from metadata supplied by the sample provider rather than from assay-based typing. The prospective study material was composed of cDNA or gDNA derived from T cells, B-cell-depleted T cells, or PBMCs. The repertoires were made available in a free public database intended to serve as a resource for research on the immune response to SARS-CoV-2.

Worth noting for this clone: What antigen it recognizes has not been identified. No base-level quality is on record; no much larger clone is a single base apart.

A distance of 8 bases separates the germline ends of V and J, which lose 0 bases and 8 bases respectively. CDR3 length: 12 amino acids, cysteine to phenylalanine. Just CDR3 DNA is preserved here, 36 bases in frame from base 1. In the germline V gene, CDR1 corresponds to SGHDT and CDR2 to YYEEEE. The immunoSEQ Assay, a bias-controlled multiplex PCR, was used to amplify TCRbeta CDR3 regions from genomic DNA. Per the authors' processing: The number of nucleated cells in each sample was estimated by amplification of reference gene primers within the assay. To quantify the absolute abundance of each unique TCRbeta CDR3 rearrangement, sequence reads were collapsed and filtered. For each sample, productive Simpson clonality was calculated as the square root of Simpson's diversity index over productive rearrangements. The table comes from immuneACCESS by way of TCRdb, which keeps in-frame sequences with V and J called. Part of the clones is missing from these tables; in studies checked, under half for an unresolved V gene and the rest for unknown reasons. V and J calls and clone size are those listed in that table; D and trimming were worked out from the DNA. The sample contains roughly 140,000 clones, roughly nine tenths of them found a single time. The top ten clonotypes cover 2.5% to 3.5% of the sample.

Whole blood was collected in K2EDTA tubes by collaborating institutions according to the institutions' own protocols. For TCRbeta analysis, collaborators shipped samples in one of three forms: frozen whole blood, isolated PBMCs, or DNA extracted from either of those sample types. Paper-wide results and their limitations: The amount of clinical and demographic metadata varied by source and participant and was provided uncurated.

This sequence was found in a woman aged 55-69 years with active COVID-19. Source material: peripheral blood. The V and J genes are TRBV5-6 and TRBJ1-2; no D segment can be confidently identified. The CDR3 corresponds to CASSLGEVGYTF. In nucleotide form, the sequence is TGTGCCAGCAGCTTGGGGGAGGTGGGCTACACCTTC.